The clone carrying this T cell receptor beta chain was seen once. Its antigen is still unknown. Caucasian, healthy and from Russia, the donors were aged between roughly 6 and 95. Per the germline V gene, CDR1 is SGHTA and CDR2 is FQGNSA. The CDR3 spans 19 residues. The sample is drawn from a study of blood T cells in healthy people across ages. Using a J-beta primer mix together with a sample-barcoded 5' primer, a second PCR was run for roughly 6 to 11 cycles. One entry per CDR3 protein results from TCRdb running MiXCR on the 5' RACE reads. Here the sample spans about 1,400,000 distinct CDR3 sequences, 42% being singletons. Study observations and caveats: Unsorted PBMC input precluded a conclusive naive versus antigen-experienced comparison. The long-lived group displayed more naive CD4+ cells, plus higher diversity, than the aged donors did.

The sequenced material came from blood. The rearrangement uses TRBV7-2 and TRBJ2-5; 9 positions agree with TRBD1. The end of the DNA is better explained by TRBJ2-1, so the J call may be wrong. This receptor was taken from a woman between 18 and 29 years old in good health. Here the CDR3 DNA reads TGTGCCAGCAGCTTACGCCGACAGGGGGACTACAACCAACAAGAGACCCAGTTCTTC. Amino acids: CASSLRRQGDYNQQETQFF.